The source of this T cell receptor (beta chain) is a study of T cell responses to AZD1222 COVID-19 vaccine. Study outcomes and limitations: None of the repertoires were sampled until the peak T cell response had passed. As reported, nearly half of all spike-specific TCRs target variant regions that are unmutated. Recipients of AZD1222 seropositive at baseline numbered only five or six.

With regard to this clone: The antigen is undetermined.

CDR3 size: 13 residues. The V gene lost 3 bases and the J gene lost 1 base, with 6 bases spanning the gap. The repertoire was sequenced with immunoSEQ multiplex PCR; TCRdb's copy has only in-frame clones and lacks some. The table includes about 200,000 clones, approximately 94% detected once. The clonotype comes from an adult who received the AZD1222 COVID-19 vaccine. The rearrangement uses TRBV12-3 or TRBV12-4 and TRBJ1-1; the D is unclear. The sequenced sample was peripheral blood, obtained 28 days after the second AZD1222 dose. CDR3 nucleotide sequence: TGTGCCAGCAGTTTTGTGGGGAACACTGAAGCTTTCTTT. Encoded protein: CASSFVGNTEAFF.